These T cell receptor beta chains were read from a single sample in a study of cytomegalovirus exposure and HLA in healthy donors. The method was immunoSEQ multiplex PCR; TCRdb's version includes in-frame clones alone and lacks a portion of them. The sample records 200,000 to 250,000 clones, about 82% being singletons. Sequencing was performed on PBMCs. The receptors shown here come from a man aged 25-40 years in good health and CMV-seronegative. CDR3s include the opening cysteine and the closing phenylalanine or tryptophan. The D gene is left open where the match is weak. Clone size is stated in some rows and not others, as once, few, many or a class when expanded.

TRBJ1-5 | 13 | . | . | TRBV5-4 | TGTGCCAGCAGCTCCCCCCCTCCCACTTTCCAGCATTTT | CASSSPPPTFQHF
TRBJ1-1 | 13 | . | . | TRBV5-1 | TGCGCCAGCAGCTTGCATGGAGTCACTGAAGCTTTCTTT | CASSLHGVTEAFF
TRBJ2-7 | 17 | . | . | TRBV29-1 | TGCAGCGTCACCGGGGGGGACAGATCTTCGAGCTCCTACGAGCAGTACTTC | CSVTGGDRSSSSYEQYF
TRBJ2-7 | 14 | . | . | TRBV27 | TGTGCCAGCAGTCCGGAGACAGTCTCCTACGAGCAGTACTTC | CASSPETVSYEQYF
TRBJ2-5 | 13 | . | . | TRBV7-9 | TGTGCCAGCAGCTACTATATGGAAGAGACCCAGTACTTC | CASSYYMEETQYF
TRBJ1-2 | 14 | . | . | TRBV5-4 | TGTGCCAGCAGCTTGATAGGAGGGAACTATGGCTACACCTTC | CASSLIGGNYGYTF
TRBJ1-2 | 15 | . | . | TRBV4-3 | TGCGCCAGCAGCCATGCGGGAATTCCTAACTATGGCTACACCTTC | CASSHAGIPNYGYTF
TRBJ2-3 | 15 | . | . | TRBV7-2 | TGTGCCAGCAGCTTAGGGCTACTAGCCACAGATACGCAGTATTTT | CASSLGLLATDTQYF
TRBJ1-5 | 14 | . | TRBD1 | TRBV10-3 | TGTGCCATCAGTGGGGACAGGGATCATCAGCCCCAGCATTTT | CAISGDRDHQPQHF
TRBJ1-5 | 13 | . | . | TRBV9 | TGTGCCAGCAGCGTAGACGGGTCTCAGCCCCAGCATTTT | CASSVDGSQPQHF
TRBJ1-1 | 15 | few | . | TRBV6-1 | TGTGCCAGCAGTCTATGGGGGCAGGGTTGGACTGAAGCTTTCTTT | CASSLWGQGWTEAFF
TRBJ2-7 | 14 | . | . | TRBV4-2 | TGTGCCAGCAGCCAAGATGCGGACACCTACGAGCAGTACTTC | CASSQDADTYEQYF
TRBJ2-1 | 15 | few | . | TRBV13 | TGTGCCAGCAGCTTAGCGGGGGATCCCTACAATGAGCAGTTCTTC | CASSLAGDPYNEQFF
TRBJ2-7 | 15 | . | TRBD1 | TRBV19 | TGTGCCAGTAGTATATCGGGACAGGGGACCCACGAGCAGTACTTC | CASSISGQGTHEQYF
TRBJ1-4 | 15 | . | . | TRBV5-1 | TGCGCCAGCGCCCCCGGACTGAAATCTAATGAAAAACTGTTTTTT | CASAPGLKSNEKLFF
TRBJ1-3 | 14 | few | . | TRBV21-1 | TGTGCCAGCATGGATCCGGGATCTGGAAACACCATATATTTT | CASMDPGSGNTIYF
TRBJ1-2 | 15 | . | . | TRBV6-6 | TGTGCCAGCAGTTACTCAGGGGATATAATCTATGGCTACACCTTC | CASSYSGDIIYGYTF
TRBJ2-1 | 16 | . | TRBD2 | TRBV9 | TGTGCCAGCAGCGTCAGCGGGGGCCCCGGGTACAATGAGCAGTTCTTC | CASSVSGGPGYNEQFF
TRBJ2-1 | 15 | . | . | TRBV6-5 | TGTGCCAGCAGTCGGGACGGGGGCTCCTACAATGAGCAGTTCTTC | CASSRDGGSYNEQFF
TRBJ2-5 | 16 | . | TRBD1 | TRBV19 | TGTGCCAGTAGTATCTCCGGGACAGGGCCTCAAGAGACCCAGTACTTC | CASSISGTGPQETQYF
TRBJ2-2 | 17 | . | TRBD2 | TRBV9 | TGTGCCAGCAGCGTGACTAGCGGGGGGATTAACACCGGGGAGCTGTTTTTT | CASSVTSGGINTGELFF
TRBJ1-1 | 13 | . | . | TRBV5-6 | TGTGCCAGCAGCTTAACAGGGTTCACTGAAGCTTTCTTT | CASSLTGFTEAFF
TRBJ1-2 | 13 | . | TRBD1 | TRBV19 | TGTGCCAGTGAAGGGACAGGGGTGACTGGCTACACCTTC | CASEGTGVTGYTF
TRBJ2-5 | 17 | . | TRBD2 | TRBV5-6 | TGTGCCAGCAGCTCATCCCTAGCGGGGGGACGGTGGGAGACCCAGTACTTC | CASSSSLAGGRWETQYF
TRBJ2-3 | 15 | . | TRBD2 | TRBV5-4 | TGTGCCAGCAGCGAGGGACTAGTTGGAAAAGATACGCAGTATTTT | CASSEGLVGKDTQYF
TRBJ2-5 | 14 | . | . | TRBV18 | TGTGCCAGCTCACCACCTACGGTCGTTGGGACCCAGTACTTC | CASSPPTVVGTQYF
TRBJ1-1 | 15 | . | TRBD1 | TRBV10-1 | TGCGCCAGCAGTGAACGGAGGGGGCTAAGTACTGAAGCTTTCTTT | CASSERRGLSTEAFF
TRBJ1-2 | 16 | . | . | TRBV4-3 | TGCGCCAGCAGCCAGGAGGTCAGAACTACTAACTATGGCTACACCTTC | CASSQEVRTTNYGYTF
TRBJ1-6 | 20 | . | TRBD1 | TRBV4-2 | TGTGCCAGCAGCCAAGAGTTCCCGGGACAGGGTTTGGGGCGACATTCACCCCTCCACTTT | CASSQEFPGQGLGRHSPLHF
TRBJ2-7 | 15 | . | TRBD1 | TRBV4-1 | TGCGCCAGCAGCCACTTATCCGGGACAGGGCCCGAGCAGTACTTC | CASSHLSGTGPEQYF
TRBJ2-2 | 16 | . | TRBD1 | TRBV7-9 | TGTGCCAGCAGCTTACGGGACAGGGGAGATTTCGGGGAGCTGTTTTTT | CASSLRDRGDFGELFF
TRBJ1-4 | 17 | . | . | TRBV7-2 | TGTGCCAGCAGCTTTTTGGGGCAGGGGCGTTATAATGAAAAACTGTTTTTT | CASSFLGQGRYNEKLFF
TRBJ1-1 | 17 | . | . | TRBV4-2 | TGTGCCAGCAGCCAAGTGGCTACTGGGGGGGCGAACACTGAAGCTTTCTTT | CASSQVATGGANTEAFF
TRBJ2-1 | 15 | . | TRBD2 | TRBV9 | TGTGCCAGCAGCGTGGCGGGGGACCACTACAATGAGCAGTTCTTC | CASSVAGDHYNEQFF
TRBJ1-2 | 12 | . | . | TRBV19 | TGTGCCAGTAGTAGAACGGTCTATGGCTACACCTTC | CASSRTVYGYTF
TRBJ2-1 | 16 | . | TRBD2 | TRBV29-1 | TGCAGCGTTGAAGGGACTAGCGGGGGGGGCTACAATGAGCAGTTCTTC | CSVEGTSGGGYNEQFF
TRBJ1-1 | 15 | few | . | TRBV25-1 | TGTGCCAGCAGTGGGCTGGACATAAGGAGCACTGAAGCTTTCTTT | CASSGLDIRSTEAFF
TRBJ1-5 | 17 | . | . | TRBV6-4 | TGTGCCAGTAGGGACCTCAGGTTCCGGGATAGCAATCAGCCCCAGCATTTT | CASRDLRFRDSNQPQHF
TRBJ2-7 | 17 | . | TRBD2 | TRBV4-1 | TGCGCCAGCAGCCAAGATACCACTAGCGGGGGGGCACGGGAGCAGTACTTC | CASSQDTTSGGAREQYF
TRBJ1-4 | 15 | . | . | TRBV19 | TGTGCCAGTACGGGGTACCATGGGAACGATGAAAAACTGTTTTTT | CASTGYHGNDEKLFF
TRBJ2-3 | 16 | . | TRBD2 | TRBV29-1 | TGCAGCGTGACGGGACTAGCGGGGGACATCACAGATACGCAGTATTTT | CSVTGLAGDITDTQYF
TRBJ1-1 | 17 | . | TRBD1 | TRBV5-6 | TGTGCCAGCATCCCCAAGGGGGACAGGGGCCCCTGGAGTGAAGCTTTCTTT | CASIPKGDRGPWSEAFF
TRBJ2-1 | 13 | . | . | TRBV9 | TGTGCCAGGAAAGAGGAGGGTTACAATGAGCAGTTCTTC | CARKEEGYNEQFF
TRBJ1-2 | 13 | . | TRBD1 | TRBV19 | TGTGCCATCTCCCGGACAGGGCTTTATGGCTACACCTTC | CAISRTGLYGYTF
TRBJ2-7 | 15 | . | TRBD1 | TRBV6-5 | TGTGCCAGCAGTTACACCGGACAGGACCCCTACGAGCAGTACTTC | CASSYTGQDPYEQYF
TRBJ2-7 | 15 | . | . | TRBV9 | TGTGCCAGCAGCCCCCACCTAAGAACCTCAGGCGAGCAGTACTTC | CASSPHLRTSGEQYF
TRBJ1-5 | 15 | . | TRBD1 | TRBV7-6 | TGTGCCAGCAGCCCCTTGACAGGGCCGGATCAGCCCCAGCATTTT | CASSPLTGPDQPQHF
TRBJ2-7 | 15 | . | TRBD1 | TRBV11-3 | TGTGCCAGCAGCCCAGGTTGGACAGGGCGGGACGAGCAGTACTTC | CASSPGWTGRDEQYF